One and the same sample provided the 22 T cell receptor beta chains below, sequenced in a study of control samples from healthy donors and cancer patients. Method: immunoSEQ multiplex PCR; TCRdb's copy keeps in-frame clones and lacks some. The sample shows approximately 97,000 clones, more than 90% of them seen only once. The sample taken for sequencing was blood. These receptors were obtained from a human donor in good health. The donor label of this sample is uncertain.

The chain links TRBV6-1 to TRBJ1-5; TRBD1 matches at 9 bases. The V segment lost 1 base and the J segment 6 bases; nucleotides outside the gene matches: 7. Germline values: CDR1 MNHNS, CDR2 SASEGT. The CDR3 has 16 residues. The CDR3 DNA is TGTGCCAGCAGTGAAGTAACAGGGGGCGCCTCTCAGCCCCAGCATTTT. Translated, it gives CASSEVTGGASQPQHF.

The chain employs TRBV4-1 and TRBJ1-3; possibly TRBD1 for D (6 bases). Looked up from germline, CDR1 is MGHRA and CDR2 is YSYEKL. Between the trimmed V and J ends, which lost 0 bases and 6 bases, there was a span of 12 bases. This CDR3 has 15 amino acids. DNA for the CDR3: TGCGCCAGCAGCCAAGAGGGGACAACGCCAAACACCATATATTTT. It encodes CASSQEGTTPNTIYF.

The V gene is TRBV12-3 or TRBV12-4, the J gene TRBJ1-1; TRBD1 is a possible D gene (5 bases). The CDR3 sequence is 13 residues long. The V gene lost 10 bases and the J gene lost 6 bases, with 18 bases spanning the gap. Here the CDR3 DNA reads TGTGCCACCACCATCGGAAGGGGATCTGAAGCTTTCTTT. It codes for CATTIGRGSEAFF.

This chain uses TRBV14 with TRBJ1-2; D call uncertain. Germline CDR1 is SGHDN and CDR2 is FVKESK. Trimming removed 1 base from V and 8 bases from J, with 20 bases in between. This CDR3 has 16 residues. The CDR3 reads CASSQVSPPGSLGYTF. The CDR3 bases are TGTGCCAGCAGCCAAGTCTCCCCCCCCGGTTCCTTGGGCTACACCTTC.

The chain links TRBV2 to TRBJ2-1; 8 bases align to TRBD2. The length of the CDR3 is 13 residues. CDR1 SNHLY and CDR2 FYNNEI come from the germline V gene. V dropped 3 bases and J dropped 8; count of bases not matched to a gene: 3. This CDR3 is CASSDRGGHEQFF. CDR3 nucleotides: TGTGCCAGCAGTGATCGGGGGGGACATGAGCAGTTCTTC.

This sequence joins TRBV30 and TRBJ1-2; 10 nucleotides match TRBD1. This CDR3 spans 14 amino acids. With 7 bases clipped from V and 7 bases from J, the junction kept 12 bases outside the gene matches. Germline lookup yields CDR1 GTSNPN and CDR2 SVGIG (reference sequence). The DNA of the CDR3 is TGTGCCTCGCAAACTGGACAGGGGGTCTTTGGCTACACCTTC. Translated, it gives CASQTGQGVFGYTF.

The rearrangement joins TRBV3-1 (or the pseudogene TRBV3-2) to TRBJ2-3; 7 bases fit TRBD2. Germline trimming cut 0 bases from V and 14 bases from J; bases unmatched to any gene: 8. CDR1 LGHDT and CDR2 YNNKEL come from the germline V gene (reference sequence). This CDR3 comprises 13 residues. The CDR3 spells CASSQEWAGDLYF. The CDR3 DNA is TGTGCCAGCAGCCAAGAATGGGCGGGGGATCTGTATTTT.

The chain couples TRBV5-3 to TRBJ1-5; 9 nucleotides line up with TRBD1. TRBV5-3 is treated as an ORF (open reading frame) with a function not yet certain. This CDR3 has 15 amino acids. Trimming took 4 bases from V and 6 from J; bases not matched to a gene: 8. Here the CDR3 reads CARSVTGTGPQPQHF. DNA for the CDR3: TGTGCCAGAAGCGTAACCGGGACAGGGCCTCAGCCCCAGCATTTT.

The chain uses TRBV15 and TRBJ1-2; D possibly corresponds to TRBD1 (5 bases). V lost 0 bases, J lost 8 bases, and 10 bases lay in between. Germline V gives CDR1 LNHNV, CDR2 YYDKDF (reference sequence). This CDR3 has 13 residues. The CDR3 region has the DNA TGTGCCACCAGCAGAGATGGGGGTTTGGGCTACACCTTC. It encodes CATSRDGGLGYTF.

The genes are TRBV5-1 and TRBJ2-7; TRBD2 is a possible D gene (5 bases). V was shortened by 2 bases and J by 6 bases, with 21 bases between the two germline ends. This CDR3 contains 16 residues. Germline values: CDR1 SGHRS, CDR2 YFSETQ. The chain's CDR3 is CASSFFPEGSSAEQYF. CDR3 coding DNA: TGCGCCAGCAGCTTTTTCCCGGAAGGGAGCTCTGCCGAGCAGTACTTC.

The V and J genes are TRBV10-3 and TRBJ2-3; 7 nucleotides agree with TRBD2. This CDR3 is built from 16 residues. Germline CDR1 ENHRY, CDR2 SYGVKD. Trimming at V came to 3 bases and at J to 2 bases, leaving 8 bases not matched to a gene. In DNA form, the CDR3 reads TGTGCCATCAGTGACCTCCGGGACTATAACACAGATACGCAGTATTTT. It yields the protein CAISDLRDYNTDTQYF.

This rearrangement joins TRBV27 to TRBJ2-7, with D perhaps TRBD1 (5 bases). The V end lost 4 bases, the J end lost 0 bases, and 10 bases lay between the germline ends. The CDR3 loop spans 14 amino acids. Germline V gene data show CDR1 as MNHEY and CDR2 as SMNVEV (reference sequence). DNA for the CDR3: TGTGCCAGCAGTTCAGACAGAAGCTCCTACGAGCAGTACTTC. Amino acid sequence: CASSSDRSSYEQYF.

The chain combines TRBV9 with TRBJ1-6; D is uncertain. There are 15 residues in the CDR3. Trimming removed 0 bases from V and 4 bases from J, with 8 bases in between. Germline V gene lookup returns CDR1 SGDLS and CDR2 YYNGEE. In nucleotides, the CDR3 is TGTGCCAGCAGCGTAGAGTCGGGGTATAATTCACCCCTCCACTTT. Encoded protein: CASSVESGYNSPLHF.

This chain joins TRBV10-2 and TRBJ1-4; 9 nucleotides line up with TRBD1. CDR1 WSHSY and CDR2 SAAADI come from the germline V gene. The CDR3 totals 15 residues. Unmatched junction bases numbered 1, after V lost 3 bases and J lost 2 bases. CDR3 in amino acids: CASSEQGATNEKLFF. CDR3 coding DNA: TGCGCCAGCAGTGAACAGGGGGCTACTAATGAAAAACTGTTTTTT.

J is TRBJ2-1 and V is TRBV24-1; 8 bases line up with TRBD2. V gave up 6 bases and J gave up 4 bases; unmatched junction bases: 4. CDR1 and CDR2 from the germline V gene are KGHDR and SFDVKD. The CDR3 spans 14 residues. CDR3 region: CATSSAGGYNEQFF. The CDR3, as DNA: TGTGCCACCAGTTCGGCGGGGGGTTACAATGAGCAGTTCTTC.

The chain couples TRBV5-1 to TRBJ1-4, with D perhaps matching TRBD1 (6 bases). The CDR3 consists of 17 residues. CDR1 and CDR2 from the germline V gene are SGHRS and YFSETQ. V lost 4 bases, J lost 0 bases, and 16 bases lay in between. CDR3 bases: TGCGCCAGCAGCCGGGGGCACGGGACTACAACTAATGAAAAACTGTTTTTT. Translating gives CASSRGHGTTTNEKLFF.

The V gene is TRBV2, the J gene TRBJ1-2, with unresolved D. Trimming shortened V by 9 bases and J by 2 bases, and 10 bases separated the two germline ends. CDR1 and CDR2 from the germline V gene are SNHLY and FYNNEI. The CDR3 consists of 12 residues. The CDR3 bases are TGTGCCAGTCGGGCCCCGAACTATGGCTACACCTTC. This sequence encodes CASRAPNYGYTF.

DNA of the CDR3: TGCAGCGTTGAACTTACCGGTAGCACAGATACGCAGTATTTT. This encodes CSVELTGSTDTQYF. The chain joins TRBV29-1 to TRBJ2-3; D is unresolved. The CDR3 is 14 amino acids. Deletions cut 2 bases from V and 0 bases from J, with 9 bases between. Germline CDR1 is SQVTM and CDR2 is ANQGSEA.

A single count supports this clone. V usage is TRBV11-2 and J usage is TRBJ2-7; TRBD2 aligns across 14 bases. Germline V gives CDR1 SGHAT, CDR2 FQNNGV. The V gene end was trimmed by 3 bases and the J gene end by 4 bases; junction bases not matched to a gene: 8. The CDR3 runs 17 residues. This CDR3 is CASSFTRLAGGHYEQYF. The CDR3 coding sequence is TGTGCCAGCAGCTTCACTCGACTAGCGGGGGGGCATTACGAGCAGTACTTC.

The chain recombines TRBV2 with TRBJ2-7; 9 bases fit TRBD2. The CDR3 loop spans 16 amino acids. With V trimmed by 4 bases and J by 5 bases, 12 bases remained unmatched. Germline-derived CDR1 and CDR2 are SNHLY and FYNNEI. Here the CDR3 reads CASSGSGLALADEQYV. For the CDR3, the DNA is TGTGCCAGCAGTGGATCGGGACTAGCATTGGCCGACGAGCAGTACGTC.

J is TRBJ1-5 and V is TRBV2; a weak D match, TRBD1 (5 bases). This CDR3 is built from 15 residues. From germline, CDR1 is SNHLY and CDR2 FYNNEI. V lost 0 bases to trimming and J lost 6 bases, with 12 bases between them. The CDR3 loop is CASSEAGGSRQPQHF. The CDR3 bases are TGTGCCAGCAGTGAAGCGGGGGGTTCGCGTCAGCCCCAGCATTTT.

The CDR3 here is CASMAGTNEQFF. DNA of the CDR3: TGTGCCAGCATGGCAGGTACAAATGAGCAGTTCTTC. The V call is TRBV6-5, the J call TRBJ2-1; D is unclear. Per germline, CDR1 MNHEY and CDR2 SVGAGI. CDR3 length: 12 residues. Trimming stripped 7 bases from V and 7 bases from J, with 11 bases between.